Reported below is one TCR beta chain. The antigen is unknown. This entry belongs to a study of radiation and T cells in renal cell carcinoma. General study results and limits: From baseline, blood top tumor clonotypes peaked at 2 weeks post-radiation.

The sample's time point: blood 2 weeks post-SBRT. The treatment denotes: 15 Gy SBRT to primary tumor, nephrectomy 4 weeks later. Some clones are missing from TCRdb's copy, which holds only in-frame ones; the method was immunoSEQ multiplex PCR. The sample has approximately 120,000 clones, about four fifths seen once; the top ten hold approximately 6.3%. Sample: blood, taken from a patient whose treatment included radiotherapy and nephrectomy. This clonotype was sampled from a man over 45 with renal cell carcinoma.

DNA for the CDR3: TGTGCCAGTAGTCCTGGACTAGCGGGGGGGAAAGCCTACAATGAGCAGTTCTTC. This codes for CASSPGLAGGKAYNEQFF. The chain carries TRBV19 and TRBJ2-1; TRBD2 agrees at 15 bases. V was clipped by 5 bases and J by 2 bases; unmatched bases: 7. The length of the CDR3 is 18 residues. Germline V lookup: CDR1 LNHDA, CDR2 SQIVND (reference sequence).